The 22 T cell receptor beta chains in this list originate from one sample, sequenced in a study of blood T cell repertoires in COVID-19. Method: immunoSEQ multiplex PCR; TCRdb's copy keeps in-frame clones and lacks some. The sample carries about 190,000 clones, approximately 84% recorded once. Sequenced material: PBMCs or T cells enriched from blood (not recorded which). These receptors originate from a woman aged 25 to 39 who had recovered from COVID-19.

The chain carries TRBV5-1 and TRBJ2-3, with 10 bases identical to TRBD2. J was trimmed by 6 bases and V by 7 bases; bases with no gene match: 17. Germline V lookup: CDR1 SGHRS, CDR2 YFSETQ. The CDR3 covers 17 residues. The CDR3 DNA sequence: TGCGCCAGCGTCCTCGTTGCAAGCGGGAGGGGAGTGGATACGCAGTATTTT. This translates into CASVLVASGRGVDTQYF. The full variable domain, rest sourced from reference TRBV5-1 and TRBJ2-3, is KAGVTQTPRYLIKTRGQQVTLSCSPISGHRSVSWYQQTPGQGLQFLFEYFSETQRNKGNFPGRFSGRQFSNSRSEMNVSTLELGDSALYLCASVLVASGRGVDTQYFGPGTRLTVL.

The chain combines TRBV7-2 with TRBJ1-1; D might be TRBD1 (5 bases). Between the trimmed V and J ends, which lost 3 bases and 4 bases, there was a span of 12 bases. Per the germline V gene, CDR1 is SGHTA and CDR2 is FQGNSA. The CDR3 has 14 amino acids. CDR3: CASSFQGRSTEAFF. In DNA form, the CDR3 reads TGTGCCAGCAGCTTCCAGGGTAGGAGCACTGAAGCTTTCTTT.

The chain uses TRBV5-1 and TRBJ2-2; D uncertain. Germline-derived CDR1 and CDR2 are SGHRS and YFSETQ. Trimming removed 1 base from V and 3 bases from J, with 10 bases in between. The CDR3 is made up of 15 amino acids. The CDR3 region has the DNA TGCGCCAGCAGCTTGTTCAGTTCTGACACCGGGGAGCTGTTTTTT. Translating it yields CASSLFSSDTGELFF.

The chain couples TRBV28 to TRBJ1-2, with 7 bases identical to TRBD1. CDR3 length equals 13 residues. Germline V gives CDR1 MDHEN, CDR2 SYDVKM. V lost 6 bases, J lost 8 bases, and 9 bases stayed unmatched. CDR3 in DNA: TGTGCCAGCAGACAGTTAGCAGGGGGGGGCTACACCTTC. Translation: CASRQLAGGGYTF.

This clone was seen only once. This chain connects TRBV2 to TRBJ2-3, with 7 bases aligning to TRBD2. CDR1 and CDR2 (germline): SNHLY, FYNNEI. CDR3 length equals 17 residues. V trimming: 1 base; J trimming: 6 bases; junction bases outside the gene matches: 13. The CDR3 is CASSEEMGGTSEDTQYF. CDR3 nucleotides: TGTGCCAGCAGTGAAGAAATGGGAGGGACCTCGGAGGATACGCAGTATTTT.

The rearrangement uses TRBV4-1 and TRBJ1-5; TRBD1 aligns across 7 bases. The V and J ends lost 0 bases and 6 bases, in that order; junction bases with no gene match: 8. In germline, CDR1 is MGHRA, CDR2 YSYEKL. CDR3 length: 16 amino acids. In DNA form, the CDR3 reads TGCGCCAGCAGCCAAGATCTCGACAGGGAGCCTCAGCCCCAGCATTTT. It codes for CASSQDLDREPQPQHF.

This clone was observed a single time. The chain employs TRBV9 and TRBJ2-1; 12 nucleotides align to TRBD2. CDR1 and CDR2 from the germline V gene are SGDLS and YYNGEE. The CDR3 is made up of 16 amino acids. V shed 4 bases, J shed 2 bases, and the junction held 4 bases outside the gene matches. CDR3 loop: CASSSGLAGPYNEQFF. DNA for the CDR3: TGTGCCAGCAGCTCCGGACTAGCGGGGCCCTACAATGAGCAGTTCTTC.

This chain connects TRBV5-4 to TRBJ1-2; TRBD1 matches at 7 bases. J lost 3 bases, V lost 1 base, and 6 bases had no gene match. Germline CDR1 is SGHNT and CDR2 is YYREEE (reference sequence). The CDR3 contains 15 residues. This CDR3 reads CASSLMGRGDYGYTF. The CDR3 DNA is TGTGCCAGCAGCTTGATGGGCAGGGGGGACTATGGCTACACCTTC.

The chain combines TRBV29-1 with TRBJ2-1; D possibly corresponds to TRBD1 (6 bases). Germline V gene lookup returns CDR1 SQVTM and CDR2 ANQGSEA. Trimming cost V 4 bases and J 9 bases, with 7 bases left between them. This CDR3 comprises 10 residues. The CDR3 DNA follows: TGCAGCGTTGGGGGGCTTGAGCAGTTCTTC. This gives the protein CSVGGLEQFF.

V and J are TRBV27 and TRBJ2-1; TRBD2 matches 7 bases. V lost 2 bases to trimming and J lost 0 bases; unmatched junction nucleotides: 4. From germline, CDR1 is MNHEY and CDR2 SMNVEV (reference sequence). CDR3 length: 16 residues. For the CDR3, the DNA is TGTGCCAGCAGTTTAGGGAGGGGTCGCTCCTACAATGAGCAGTTCTTC. Translation: CASSLGRGRSYNEQFF.

The chain recombines TRBV5-6 with TRBJ1-6, with 9 bases lining up with TRBD1. This CDR3 has 18 amino acids. Looked up from germline, CDR1 is SGHDT and CDR2 is YYEEEE. V shed 2 bases and J 2 bases; nucleotides not matched to a gene: 8. CDR3 sequence reads: CASSFLQDRGTYNSPLHF. The DNA of the CDR3 is TGTGCCAGCAGCTTTCTGCAAGACAGGGGGACCTATAATTCACCCCTCCACTTT.

This clone has just one count. J is TRBJ2-5 and V is TRBV7-9; the D gene is possibly TRBD2 (6 bases). V was cut by 5 bases and J by 5 bases, with 12 bases left in between. This CDR3 region has 13 residues. CDR1 and CDR2 (germline): SEHNR, FQNEAQ (reference sequence). The CDR3: CASSARLEETQYF. Here the CDR3 DNA reads TGTGCCAGCAGCGCCCGACTAGAGGAGACCCAGTACTTC.

In this sample, this clone turned up once. Written as DNA, the CDR3 is TGTGCCAGTATCCACCCCGGGACAGGGGAAGCCGGGGCCAACGTCCTGACTTTC. Residues: CASIHPGTGEAGANVLTF. The chain uses TRBV19 and TRBJ2-6, with 10 bases aligning to TRBD1. Trimming at V came to 7 bases and at J to 4 bases, leaving 13 bases not matched to a gene. The CDR3 is 18 amino acids. The germline gives CDR1 LNHDA, CDR2 SQIVND (reference sequence).

V and J are TRBV11-1 and TRBJ2-1; TRBD1 agrees at 10 bases. The CDR3 is made up of 16 amino acids. The ends lost 5 bases at V and 5 bases at J; junction bases unmatched: 9. Germline CDR1 reads SGHAT; CDR2 reads FQDESV (reference sequence). As DNA, the CDR3 is TGTGCCAGCAGCCCCGTGGGACAGGGGATCAACAATGAGCAGTTCTTC. Translation gives CASSPVGQGINNEQFF.

This clone was seen a handful of times. The chain links TRBV30 to TRBJ1-2; D gene ambiguous. V was trimmed by 2 bases and J by 8 bases, leaving 15 bases between them. This CDR3 is 13 amino acids long. CDR1 is GTSNPN, CDR2 SVGIG, per germline (reference sequence). CDR3 DNA: TGTGCCTGGAGTAAGTTGGGCGTTCGGGGCTACACCTTC. As protein: CAWSKLGVRGYTF. Variable domain in full (rest from reference TRBV30 and TRBJ1-2): SQTIHQWPATLVQPVGSPLSLECTVEGTSNPNLYWYRQAAGRGLQLLFYSVGIGQISSEVPQNLSASRPQDRQFILSSKKLLLSDSGFYLCAWSKLGVRGYTFGSGTRLTVV.

In DNA form, the CDR3 reads TGTGCCAGCAGTGAACAGGCAGGGGGCGCAGCCGGGGCCAACGTCCTGACTTTC. Protein product: CASSEQAGGAAGANVLTF. The chain is built from TRBV2 and TRBJ2-6; 8 bases align to TRBD1. The V gene's germline CDR1 is SNHLY and CDR2 FYNNEI. The CDR3 has 18 amino acids. The V gene end was trimmed by 2 bases and the J gene end by 4 bases; junction bases not matched to a gene: 10.

This chain joins TRBV19 and TRBJ1-1, with D possibly being TRBD1 (6 bases). V lost 1 base and J lost 5, with 14 bases in between. Looked up from germline, CDR1 is LNHDA and CDR2 is SQIVND (reference sequence). CDR3 length: 15 residues. The CDR3 DNA is TGTGCCAGTAGTATAGTGCAGGGGAGTGGGACTGAAGCTTTCTTT. Translation: CASSIVQGSGTEAFF.

This clone has only one observation. The CDR3, as DNA: TGCGCCAGCAGCGAATGGGAGCCTGACTCCTACGAGCAGTACTTC. As protein: CASSEWEPDSYEQYF. The chain joins TRBV5-1 to TRBJ2-7; weak D call: TRBD2 (5 bases). CDR1 is SGHRS and CDR2 is YFSETQ in the germline V gene. This CDR3 has 15 amino acids. V was clipped by 4 bases and J by 0 bases, with 14 bases between them.

The chain links TRBV10-2 to TRBJ1-5; D is perhaps TRBD1 (5 bases). This CDR3 is built from 17 residues. With 6 bases removed from V and 1 base from J, the gap between germline ends came to 19 bases. Germline-derived CDR1 and CDR2 are WSHSY and SAAADI. CDR3 bases: TGCGCCAGCAGCTCCGACCGTGGGGCCTGGAGCAATCAGCCCCAGCATTTT. Translated: CASSSDRGAWSNQPQHF.

J is TRBJ1-1 and V is TRBV5-1; 9 bases line up with TRBD1. Germline V lookup: CDR1 SGHRS, CDR2 YFSETQ. This CDR3 has 13 residues. With V trimmed by 9 bases and J by 1 base, 4 bases remained unmatched. CDR3 in DNA: TGCGCCACCAAGACAGGGGGGAACACTGAAGCTTTCTTT. Encoded protein: CATKTGGNTEAFF.

The chain is built from TRBV28 and TRBJ1-5; D perhaps matches TRBD1 (5 bases). Germline V CDR1 and CDR2: MDHEN, SYDVKM. V was clipped by 8 bases and J by 6 bases, with 26 bases between them. This CDR3 region has 17 residues. The DNA of the CDR3 is TGTGCCAGCCCCCCCCAAAGGGGCTTCAATTTGGGTCAGCCCCAGCATTTT. This translates into CASPPQRGFNLGQPQHF.

This chain links TRBV11-2 with TRBJ2-5, with D possibly matching TRBD1 (6 bases). Germline V gene lookup returns CDR1 SGHAT and CDR2 FQNNGV. This CDR3 region has 15 residues. The ends were cut back, 4 bases at V and 5 bases at J, with 17 bases in the middle. CDR3 DNA sequence: TGTGCCAGCAGCTCAGGGACATCCAGGAGTGAGACCCAGTACTTC. Protein: CASSSGTSRSETQYF.